This T cell receptor (beta chain) emerged from a study of blood T cell repertoires in COVID-19 (dated by TCRdb to the early 2020s). In terms of the full investigation: Collaborator samples came from the United States, Italy and Spain and covered acute and convalescent phases of COVID-19. The material from the prospective study consisted of cDNA or gDNA derived from T cells, B-cell-depleted T cells, or PBMCs. The dataset comprised deeply sampled blood TCRbeta repertoires from subjects exposed to, actively infected with, or recovered from COVID-19. A freely available public database, intended as a resource for researchers studying the immune response to SARS-CoV-2, is where the repertoires were released. Samples were obtained from the ongoing ImmuneRACE study (first 160 participants) and from approximately 1,200 subjects provided by 6 global collaborators. Nearly every sample came with metadata listing a de-identified subject ID, COVID-19 status, age in years and sex. Where available, HLA class I and class II types were obtained from metadata supplied by the sample provider rather than from assay-based typing.

The full study reports these points: How much clinical and demographic metadata was included differed by source and by participant, and the metadata was provided uncurated.

TCRbeta CDR3 regions were amplified from genomic DNA by means of the immunoSEQ Assay, a bias-controlled multiplex PCR. Per the original workflow: Nucleated cell counts per sample were estimated from amplification of reference gene primers within the assay. Sequence reads were collapsed and filtered to measure the absolute abundance of every unique TCRbeta CDR3 rearrangement. For each sample, productive Simpson clonality was calculated as the square root of Simpson's diversity index over productive rearrangements. The immuneACCESS repertoire file appears here via TCRdb, limited to in-frame rearrangements. These files lack a portion of the clones; in checked studies, under half of the deficit traces to unresolved V genes, and the cause of the others is not known. D and trimming come from the DNA, and the V and J calls and clone size come from that table. This sample has around 190,000 clones in its table, and about 88% of those were observed once. Roughly a sixth of the sample belongs to the ten largest clones.

From V the trimming removes 3 bases and from J it removes 7 bases, while the gene matches leave 9 bases of the junction unaccounted for. The CDR3 contains 15 residues, cysteine and phenylalanine counted. CDR3 DNA is the only sequence kept; it has 45 bases, read in frame from the first base. According to the germline V gene (reference sequence), CDR1 reads DFQATT and CDR2 reads SNEGSKA. One collaborating source in Seattle enrolled patients during active infection and followed them longitudinally through the course of disease. Whole blood was collected in K2EDTA tubes by collaborating institutions according to the institutions' own protocols. Collaborator samples were shipped for TCRbeta analysis as frozen whole blood, isolated PBMCs, or DNA extracted from either sample type. Of note for this clone: This receptor's antigen is unknown. No much larger clonotype is one base removed from it; base qualities were not supplied.

Material for sequencing was peripheral blood. The receptor was derived from a man between 50 and 59 years old with COVID-19, enrolled during active disease. Recombination connected TRBV20-1 to TRBJ1-4, with TRBD1 identical over 9 junction bases. The CDR3 amino acid sequence is: CSASSQQGAREKLFF. The DNA sequence is given as TGCAGTGCTAGTTCTCAACAGGGGGCGCGTGAAAAACTGTTTTTT.